A single sample gave rise to the 22 T cell receptor beta chains below, sequenced in a study of blood T cell repertoires in COVID-19. Sequenced by immunoSEQ multiplex PCR; TCRdb stores in-frame clones only, minus some. Of 390,000 or so clones listed, 75% to 90% are singletons. Sequenced: PBMCs or T cells enriched from blood (not recorded which). The receptors originated from a man between 18 and 35 years old who had recovered from COVID-19.

The chain links TRBV27 to TRBJ2-1; 12 nucleotides line up with TRBD2. This CDR3 is built from 14 residues. With V trimmed by 6 bases and J by 10 bases, 7 bases remained unmatched. Germline V lookup: CDR1 MNHEY, CDR2 SMNVEV (reference sequence). DNA for the CDR3: TGTGCCAGCAGCCCGGGACTAGCGGGTACCGAGCAGTTCTTC. It translates to CASSPGLAGTEQFF.

V usage is TRBV11-2 and J usage is TRBJ1-5, with TRBD1 identical over 7 bases. The germline V gene has CDR1 SGHAT and CDR2 FQNNGV. The CDR3 is 15 residues long. Trimming at V came to 3 bases and at J to 3 bases, leaving 5 bases not matched to a gene. Written as DNA, the CDR3 is TGTGCCAGCAGCTTCGGACAGGTACCCAATCAGCCCCAGCATTTT. Amino acid sequence: CASSFGQVPNQPQHF.

The chain recombines TRBV7-2 with TRBJ1-1, with unresolved D. CDR3 size: 15 residues. CDR1 and CDR2 from the germline V gene are SGHTA and FQGNSA. The V gene lost 0 bases and the J gene lost 1 base, with 9 bases spanning the gap. The CDR3 DNA sequence: TGTGCCAGCAGCTTAGCGACGGCGGGGAACACTGAAGCTTTCTTT. Amino acid sequence: CASSLATAGNTEAFF.

The DNA for the CDR3 is TGTGCCAGCAGCCATTCCCGGGACAGCTACGAGCAGTACTTC. Amino acids: CASSHSRDSYEQYF. The gene calls are TRBV7-8 and TRBJ2-7; TRBD1 matches 7 bases. The V gene end was trimmed by 5 bases and the J gene end by 3 bases; junction bases not matched to a gene: 7. Germline V gene sequence: CDR1 SGHVS, CDR2 FQNEAQ. The CDR3 totals 14 residues. Full variable domain (remainder filled in from reference TRBV7-8 and TRBJ2-7): GAGVSQSPRYKVAKRGQDVALRCDPISGHVSLFWYQQALGQGPEFLTYFQNEAQLDKSGLPSDRFFAERPEGSVSTLKIQRTQQEDSAVYLCASSHSRDSYEQYFGPGTRLTVT.

V and J are TRBV20-1 and TRBJ2-2; D remains unclear. CDR3 length equals 11 residues. Germline lookup yields CDR1 DFQATT and CDR2 SNEGSKA (reference sequence). Trimming cost V 2 bases and J 7 bases, with 5 bases left between them. The CDR3 DNA follows: TGCAGTGCTAGACGGAGCGGGGAGCTGTTTTTT. Residues: CSARRSGELFF.

The chain is built from TRBV5-4 and TRBJ2-1; 9 bases match TRBD1. The CDR3 loop spans 16 amino acids. Looked up from germline, CDR1 is SGHNT and CDR2 is YYREEE (reference sequence). With 1 base clipped from V and 2 bases from J, the junction kept 4 bases outside the gene matches. As DNA, the CDR3 is TGTGCCAGCAGCTTGAGCGGACAGGGGCCCTACAATGAGCAGTTCTTC. Translation: CASSLSGQGPYNEQFF.

This rearrangement joins TRBV4-3 to TRBJ1-2; possibly TRBD1 for D (6 bases). V dropped 0 bases and J dropped 4 bases, with 15 bases sitting between them. Germline assignment: CDR1 LGHNA and CDR2 YSLEER. This CDR3 is 16 amino acids long. The CDR3 is CASSQDRGGGTYGYTF. DNA of the CDR3: TGCGCCAGCAGCCAAGATCGGGGAGGGGGGACCTATGGCTACACCTTC.

The genes are TRBV27 and TRBJ2-7; 8 nucleotides match TRBD2. Looked up from germline, CDR1 is MNHEY and CDR2 is SMNVEV (reference sequence). J gave up 1 base and V 4 bases, and 3 bases lay outside the gene matches. The CDR3 totals 14 residues. This chain's CDR3 is CASSWASGSYEQYF. CDR3 nucleotides: TGTGCCAGCAGTTGGGCTAGCGGGTCCTACGAGCAGTACTTC.

The chain couples TRBV7-2 to TRBJ1-2; unclear D gene. Trimming cost V 1 base and J 7 bases, with 13 bases left between them. The CDR3 consists of 14 residues. Germline V gene lookup returns CDR1 SGHTA and CDR2 FQGNSA. This chain's CDR3 is CASSLESGESGYTF. CDR3 coding DNA: TGTGCCAGCAGCTTAGAGTCTGGGGAGTCTGGCTACACCTTC.

The rearrangement uses TRBV6-1 and TRBJ1-4, with 8 bases matching TRBD1. The CDR3 sequence is 17 residues long. Trimming took 3 bases from V and 11 from J; bases not matched to a gene: 17. CDR1 and CDR2 (germline): MNHNS, SASEGT. The CDR3 loop reads CASSDLYTWDRPMKLFF. The CDR3 nucleotides read TGTGCCAGCAGTGACCTGTATACGTGGGACAGGCCAATGAAACTGTTTTTT.

V and J are TRBV5-1 and TRBJ2-7, with D perhaps TRBD1 (6 bases). Trimming shortened V by 4 bases and J by 6 bases, and 17 bases separated the two germline ends. Germline V lookup: CDR1 SGHRS, CDR2 YFSETQ. The CDR3 is 14 residues long. The CDR3 region has the DNA TGCGCCAGCAGCCCAAACCAAGGGGGTGGCGAGCAGTACTTC. This encodes CASSPNQGGGEQYF.

The rearrangement links TRBV19 to TRBJ2-5, with 13 bases that match TRBD2. Germline V gives CDR1 LNHDA, CDR2 SQIVND (reference sequence). V shed 2 bases, J shed 1 base, and the junction held 1 base outside the gene matches. CDR3 length: 16 amino acids. The CDR3 sequence: CASSIRLAGGQETQYF. In DNA form, the CDR3 reads TGTGCCAGTAGTATAAGACTAGCGGGGGGCCAAGAGACCCAGTACTTC.

This rearrangement joins TRBV5-1 to TRBJ2-1; D may be TRBD1 (6 bases). CDR3 length: 15 residues. Germline loops: CDR1 SGHRS, CDR2 YFSETQ. Between the trimmed V and J ends, which lost 0 bases and 1 base, there was a span of 8 bases. The CDR3 nucleotides read TGCGCCAGCAGCTTGGGAGGGGGTTCCTACAATGAGCAGTTCTTC. Residues: CASSLGGGSYNEQFF.

The CDR3 region is CASSDLYRSLGTDTQYF. The DNA of the CDR3 is TGCGCCAGCAGTGATCTCTACCGGTCCCTGGGCACAGATACGCAGTATTTT. This chain connects TRBV10-1 to TRBJ2-3; D is unclear. V was clipped by 3 bases and J by 1 base, with 17 bases between them. The CDR3 totals 17 residues. Germline assignment: CDR1 WNHNN and CDR2 SYGVQD (reference sequence).

This chain uses TRBV2 with TRBJ2-1; TRBD1 might be the D (6 bases). V lost 4 bases and J lost 5, with 12 bases in between. Germline assignment: CDR1 SNHLY and CDR2 FYNNEI. CDR3 length: 14 amino acids. CDR3 nucleotide sequence: TGTGCCAGCAGTGTCAGGACAGTTAACAATGAGCAGTTCTTC. Translated: CASSVRTVNNEQFF. Combining the CDR3 with reference TRBV2 and TRBJ2-1 gives the whole variable domain EPEVTQTPSHQVTQMGQEVILRCVPISNHLYFYWYRQILGQKVEFLVSFYNNEISEKSEIFDDQFSVERPDGSNFTLKIRSTKLEDSAMYFCASSVRTVNNEQFFGPGTRLTVL.

On this clone itself: The DNA is omitted, as the CDR3 cannot be located on it reliably, and the CDR3 follows TCRdb's listing. The chain uses TRBV3-1 (or the pseudogene TRBV3-2) and TRBJ2-1; the listed D gene, TRBD2, was not tested against the DNA. The CDR3 is 16 residues long, counting both termini. Germline-derived CDR1 and CDR2 are LGHDT and YNNKEL (reference sequence). Here the CDR3 reads CASSSSAGGPGNEQFF.

This clone has a handful of counts. Other DNA sequences in this specimen translate into the identical CDR3. The V call is TRBV11-2, the J call TRBJ2-3; D uncertain. Looked up from germline, CDR1 is SGHAT and CDR2 is FQNNGV. The V end lost 4 bases, the J end lost 0 bases, and 2 bases lay between the germline ends. The CDR3 has 12 residues. The CDR3 spells CASSSSTDTQYF. DNA of the CDR3: TGTGCCAGCAGCTCTAGCACAGATACGCAGTATTTT.

This clone was observed a handful of times. The chain recombines TRBV5-3 with TRBJ2-2, with D uncertain. TRBV5-3 belongs to the ORF category, with a function that is uncertain. The CDR3 sequence is 15 residues long. V shed 1 base and J shed 8 bases, with 15 bases lying between them. DNA of the CDR3: TGTGCCAGAAGCTTGTTTCGAGCCAGGATTGGGGAGCTGTTTTTT. It translates to CARSLFRARIGELFF.

The chain is built from TRBV4-1 and TRBJ2-7; 7 bases are a match to TRBD1. Germline V gene lookup returns CDR1 MGHRA and CDR2 YSYEKL. The CDR3 runs to 15 residues. V dropped 4 bases and J dropped 4; count of bases not matched to a gene: 10. The CDR3 nucleotides are TGCGCCAGCAGCCTAGATACAGGGGTTTTATACGAGCAGTACTTC. It is translated as CASSLDTGVLYEQYF.

The chain uses TRBV19 and TRBJ2-1; 10 bases fit TRBD2. This CDR3 is 17 amino acids long. Unmatched junction bases numbered 11, after V lost 3 bases and J lost 6 bases. Germline CDR1 is LNHDA and CDR2 is SQIVND (reference sequence). For the CDR3, the DNA is TGTGCCAGTAGTATCCTCCTCGGGACTAGCGTTATCAATGAGCAGTTCTTC. Translation: CASSILLGTSVINEQFF. Full variable domain (outside the CDR3, taken from reference TRBV19 and TRBJ2-1): DGGITQSPKYLFRKEGQNVTLSCEQNLNHDAMYWYRQDPGQGLRLIYYSQIVNDFQKGDIAEGYSVSREKKESFPLTVTSAQKNPTAFYLCASSILLGTSVINEQFFGPGTRLTVL.

This chain uses TRBV2 with TRBJ2-7; TRBD1 matches at 8 bases. Unmatched junction bases numbered 0, after V lost 8 bases and J lost 3 bases. The CDR3 has 11 amino acids. Germline V gene data show CDR1 as SNHLY and CDR2 as FYNNEI. The CDR3 protein is CASGQGYEQYF. DNA for the CDR3: TGTGCCAGCGGACAGGGCTACGAGCAGTACTTC.

V and J are TRBV28 and TRBJ1-3, with a weak D call TRBD1 (6 bases). In germline, CDR1 is MDHEN, CDR2 SYDVKM. The CDR3 is made up of 16 amino acids. V was trimmed by 2 bases and J by 0 bases, leaving 11 bases between them. The CDR3 sequence: CASSLGGGFSGNTIYF. The CDR3, as DNA: TGTGCCAGCAGTTTAGGGGGCGGGTTCTCTGGAAACACCATATATTTT.